What follows are 7 T cell receptor beta chains derived from one specimen sequenced in a study of T cell repertoires in cytomegalovirus infection. TCRdb used MiXCR to reprocess the reads, holding one entry per CDR3 protein. The sample has fewer than 550,000 distinct CDR3 sequences, 31% seen once. Sequences were obtained from PBMCs. The receptors were sampled from a human donor in good health (CMV status not recorded). Some clones in this sample may be carry-over from other donors' samples.

This clonotype appeared a few times. The chain joins TRBV7-9 to TRBJ2-3; possibly TRBD1 for D (5 bases). V was clipped by 2 bases and J by 6 bases, with 12 bases between them. This CDR3 region has 14 residues. Germline CDR1 SEHNR, CDR2 FQNEAQ (reference sequence). CDR3 protein: CASSLLRARDTQYF. DNA for the CDR3: TGTGCCAGCAGCTTACTCAGGGCGAGGGATACGCAGTATTTT.

J is TRBJ2-7 and V is TRBV19; D possibly corresponds to TRBD1 (5 bases). From germline, CDR1 is LNHDA and CDR2 SQIVND (reference sequence). V was shortened by 4 bases and J by 5 bases, with 24 bases between the two germline ends. The CDR3 runs to 17 residues. The DNA of the CDR3 is TGTGCCAGTAGTAAAGCCCCACTCTCCGGCAAGGGGCACGAGCAGTACTTC. This codes for CASSKAPLSGKGHEQYF.

This clonotype was seen a handful of times. This chain connects TRBV28 to TRBJ1-2; D remains unclear. The length of the CDR3 is 14 residues. Germline V CDR1 and CDR2: MDHEN, SYDVKM. The V end lost 7 bases, the J end lost 1 base, and 13 bases lay between the germline ends. In DNA, the CDR3 is TGTGCCAGCAAAATCGCCGGTGATAACTATGGCTACACCTTC. It codes for CASKIAGDNYGYTF.

Remarks on this clonotype: A much more abundant neighbour one base away suggests this may be a read error. The gene calls are TRBV7-8 and TRBJ1-2, with 10 positions matching TRBD1. Germline V gene data show CDR1 as SGHVS and CDR2 as FQNEAQ. The length of the CDR3 is 13 residues. CDR3 in DNA: TGTGCCAGCTGCTTAGGACAGGGGGGAGGCTACACCTTC. Amino acids: CASCLGQGGGYTF.

The rearrangement joins TRBV6-6 to TRBJ1-6; D unclear. This CDR3 has 12 amino acids. CDR1 is MNHNY, CDR2 SVGAGI, per germline (reference sequence). Trimming stripped 2 bases from V and 12 bases from J, with 8 bases between. In DNA, the CDR3 is TGTGCCAGCAGTTACCCCGAGGGACCCCTCCACTTT. Protein: CASSYPEGPLHF.

This chain uses TRBV5-6 with TRBJ2-5; D might be TRBD2 (7 bases). CDR3 length: 12 residues. V was cut by 6 bases and J by 5 bases, with 11 bases left in between. The germline CDR1 and CDR2 sequences are SGHDT and YYEEEE. CDR3 bases: TGTGCCAGCAAGGGGGGGGAGGAGACCCAGTACTTC. Translating gives CASKGGEETQYF.

This clonotype appeared a few times. This rearrangement joins TRBV7-9 to TRBJ2-1, with 11 bases identical to TRBD2. The CDR3 runs 18 residues. Per germline, CDR1 SEHNR and CDR2 FQNEAQ (reference sequence). V was pared by 5 bases and J by 0 bases, with 9 bases of the junction left unmatched. CDR3 in DNA: TGTGCCAGCAGCCAGCGGGCTAGCGGGGGGTCCTCCTACAATGAGCAGTTCTTC. Translated, it gives CASSQRASGGSSYNEQFF.